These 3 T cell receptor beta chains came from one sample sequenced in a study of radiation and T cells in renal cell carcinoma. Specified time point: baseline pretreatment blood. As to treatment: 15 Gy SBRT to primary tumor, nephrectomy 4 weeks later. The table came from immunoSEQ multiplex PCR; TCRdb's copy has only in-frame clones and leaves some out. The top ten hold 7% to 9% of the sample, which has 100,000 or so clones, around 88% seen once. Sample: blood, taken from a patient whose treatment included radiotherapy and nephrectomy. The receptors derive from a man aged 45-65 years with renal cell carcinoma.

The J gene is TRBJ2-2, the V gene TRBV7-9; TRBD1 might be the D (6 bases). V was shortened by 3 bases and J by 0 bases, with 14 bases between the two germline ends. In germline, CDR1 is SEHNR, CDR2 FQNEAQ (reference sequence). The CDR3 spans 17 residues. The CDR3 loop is CASSFIRGYANTGELFF. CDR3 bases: TGTGCCAGCAGCTTTATCAGGGGCTACGCGAACACCGGGGAGCTGTTTTTT.

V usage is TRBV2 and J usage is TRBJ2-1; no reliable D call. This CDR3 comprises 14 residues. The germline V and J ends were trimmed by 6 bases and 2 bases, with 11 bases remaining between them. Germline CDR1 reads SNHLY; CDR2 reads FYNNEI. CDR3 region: CASRGPWAYNEQFF. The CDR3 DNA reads TGTGCCAGCAGGGGCCCTTGGGCCTACAATGAGCAGTTCTTC.

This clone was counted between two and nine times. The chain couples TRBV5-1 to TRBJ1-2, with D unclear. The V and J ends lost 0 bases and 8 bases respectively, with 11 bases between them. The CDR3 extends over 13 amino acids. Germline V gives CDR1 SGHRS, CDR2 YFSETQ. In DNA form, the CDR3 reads TGCGCCAGCAGCTTGGGGGCTCTCAGCGGCTACACCTTC. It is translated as CASSLGALSGYTF. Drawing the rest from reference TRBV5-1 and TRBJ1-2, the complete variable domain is KAGVTQTPRYLIKTRGQQVTLSCSPISGHRSVSWYQQTPGQGLQFLFEYFSETQRNKGNFPGRFSGRQFSNSRSEMNVSTLELGDSALYLCASSLGALSGYTFGSGTRLTVV.